The 20 T cell receptor beta chains in this list originate from one sample, sequenced in a study of radiation and T cells in renal cell carcinoma. TCRdb's copy holds only in-frame clones and misses some; the assay was immunoSEQ multiplex PCR. This sample has tens of thousands of clones, with 80% to 90% found just once. The time point was: blood 2 weeks post-SBRT. Treatment in this sample: 15 Gy SBRT to primary tumor, nephrectomy 4 weeks later. The sample was blood, taken from a patient whose treatment included radiotherapy and nephrectomy. These receptors originate from a woman in her fifties or sixties with renal cell carcinoma.

The chain has TRBV5-4 and TRBJ2-5, with D maybe TRBD1 (5 bases). CDR1 and CDR2 (germline): SGHNT, YYREEE (reference sequence). V shed 4 bases and J shed 10 bases, with 20 bases lying between them. The CDR3 sequence is 14 residues long. The CDR3 bases are TGTGCCAGCAGCCAACCGGGCTCCAGAGACAGCCAGTACTTC. This sequence encodes CASSQPGSRDSQYF.

This clone is a singleton in its sample. The V gene is TRBV10-1, the J gene TRBJ2-5; weak D call: TRBD1 (6 bases). The CDR3 covers 13 residues. With 5 bases removed from V and 1 base from J, the gap between germline ends came to 8 bases. The germline gives CDR1 WNHNN, CDR2 SYGVQD (reference sequence). In DNA form, the CDR3 reads TGCGCCAGCAGTCAGGACAGCCAAGAGACCCAGTACTTC. Amino acid sequence: CASSQDSQETQYF.

This clone was seen a handful of times. The V gene is TRBV28, the J gene TRBJ2-2; either TRBD1 or TRBD2 may fit D (5 bases each). CDR1 MDHEN and CDR2 SYDVKM come from the germline V gene. Trimming removed 10 bases from V and 1 base from J, with 19 bases in between. The CDR3 loop spans 16 amino acids. The CDR3 DNA reads TGTGCCACCTCTTCGCCGGGACGGAAGAACACCGGGGAGCTGTTTTTT. It encodes CATSSPGRKNTGELFF.

This clone has a handful of counts. The chain combines TRBV2 with TRBJ1-5, with a possible D match to TRBD1 (6 bases). Germline values: CDR1 SNHLY, CDR2 FYNNEI. The CDR3 runs to 14 residues. V was clipped by 11 bases and J by 3 bases, with 17 bases between them. CDR3 sequence (DNA): TGTGCCTCCTTTGGGGGCGGCAACAATCAGCCCCAGCATTTT. Encoded protein: CASFGGGNNQPQHF.

This clone was recorded once. V and J are TRBV7-9 and TRBJ2-7, with unresolved D. CDR1 and CDR2 (germline): SEHNR, FQNEAQ (reference sequence). The V end lost 1 base, the J end lost 3 bases, and 7 bases lay between the germline ends. The CDR3 contains 13 residues. The CDR3 spells CASSLGGFYEQYF. Written as DNA, the CDR3 is TGTGCCAGCAGCTTAGGTGGTTTCTACGAGCAGTACTTC.

This clone appeared a few times. This sequence joins TRBV18 and TRBJ2-1; no clear D gene. CDR1 is KGHSH and CDR2 is LQKENI in the germline V gene. Trimming removed 4 bases from V and 4 bases from J, with 8 bases in between. This CDR3 has 13 residues. The CDR3 loop reads CASSLTRYNEQFF. CDR3 DNA: TGTGCCAGCTCACTTACCCGATACAATGAGCAGTTCTTC. The variable domain in full, with the rest retrieved from reference TRBV18 and TRBJ2-1, is NAGVMQNPRHLVRRRGQEARLRCSPMKGHSHVYWYRQLPEEGLKFMVYLQKENIIDESGMPKERFSAEFPKEGPSILRIQQVVRGDSAAYFCASSLTRYNEQFFGPGTRLTVL.

The rearrangement links TRBV5-1 to TRBJ2-4; 11 nucleotides align to TRBD2. CDR3 length equals 15 residues. Germline assignment: CDR1 SGHRS and CDR2 YFSETQ. V was clipped by 5 bases and J by 8 bases; unmatched bases: 9. The CDR3 DNA reads as TGCGCCAGCAGGGACATAGCGGGGGGGCCGGACATTCAGTACTTC. It translates to CASRDIAGGPDIQYF.

V gene TRBV6-5 combines with J gene TRBJ2-3; TRBD2 agrees at 12 bases. Germline-derived CDR1 and CDR2 are MNHEY and SVGAGI. Trimming at V came to 7 bases and at J to 0 bases, leaving 2 bases not matched to a gene. This CDR3 contains 15 residues. DNA of the CDR3: TGTGCCAGCACACTAGCGGGGGGAAGCACAGATACGCAGTATTTT. It translates to CASTLAGGSTDTQYF.

The chain is built from TRBV19 and TRBJ2-1; 8 bases are shared with TRBD2. The CDR3 consists of 17 residues. Germline V gene lookup returns CDR1 LNHDA and CDR2 SQIVND (reference sequence). V trimming: 0 bases; J trimming: 6 bases; junction bases outside the gene matches: 10. This chain's CDR3 is CASSIETSSGIRNEQFF. The CDR3 nucleotides read TGTGCCAGTAGTATAGAAACGAGTAGCGGGATCCGCAATGAGCAGTTCTTC.

V usage is TRBV14 and J usage is TRBJ2-3, with 7 bases matching TRBD1. Germline CDR1 reads SGHDN; CDR2 reads FVKESK. The V gene end was trimmed by 5 bases and the J gene end by 0 bases; junction bases not matched to a gene: 5. The CDR3 totals 15 residues. The CDR3 loop reads CASSETGISTDTQYF. Here the CDR3 DNA reads TGTGCCAGCAGCGAGACAGGGATCAGCACAGATACGCAGTATTTT.

The V gene is TRBV29-1, the J gene TRBJ2-6; 9 bases are a match to TRBD1. Germline V CDR1 and CDR2: SQVTM, ANQGSEA. The trim removed 6 bases at V and 1 base at J, leaving 7 bases unmatched. The CDR3 runs 16 residues. The CDR3 nucleotides read TGCAGCGTGACGACAGGGGGGCCATCTGGGGCCAACGTCCTGACTTTC. It encodes CSVTTGGPSGANVLTF.

The V call is TRBV27, the J call TRBJ2-5; 7 bases align to TRBD2. The CDR3 consists of 16 residues. Germline V gene lookup returns CDR1 MNHEY and CDR2 SMNVEV (reference sequence). V dropped 6 bases and J dropped 5; count of bases not matched to a gene: 15. CDR3 sequence: CASSPFAGEGRETQYF. As DNA, the CDR3 is TGTGCCAGCAGCCCTTTCGCGGGAGAAGGCCGCGAGACCCAGTACTTC.

In its sample, this clone was seen a few times. This chain uses TRBV10-2 with TRBJ1-2; the D gene is possibly TRBD1 (5 bases). The V end lost 2 bases, the J end lost 7 bases, and 14 bases lay between the germline ends. The germline gives CDR1 WSHSY, CDR2 SAAADI. This CDR3 is 14 amino acids long. The CDR3 DNA follows: TGCGCCAGCAGTGAGCTTCGCCAGGGAAGTGGCTACACCTTC. Its protein product is CASSELRQGSGYTF.

The chain recombines TRBV6-1 with TRBJ1-5; D is unclear. Germline V CDR1 and CDR2: MNHNS, SASEGT. The CDR3 runs 13 residues. The ends were cut back, 4 bases at V and 0 bases at J, with 4 bases in the middle. The CDR3 is CASSGNSNQPQHF. CDR3 nucleotide sequence: TGTGCCAGCAGTGGTAATAGCAATCAGCCCCAGCATTTT.

The chain combines TRBV19 with TRBJ1-1; 8 nucleotides match TRBD1. Per germline, CDR1 LNHDA and CDR2 SQIVND (reference sequence). This CDR3 region has 16 residues. V gave up 6 bases and J gave up 5 bases; unmatched junction bases: 14. DNA of the CDR3: TGTGCCAGTAGCCCCAGGGGGCCGGGGGGAGAAACTGAAGCTTTCTTT. This sequence encodes CASSPRGPGGETEAFF.

The CDR3: CASVRAFYGYTF. The CDR3 region has the DNA TGTGCCAGCGTCAGGGCCTTCTATGGCTACACCTTC. The gene calls are TRBV6-1 and TRBJ1-2, with a possible D match to TRBD1 (5 bases). CDR3 length: 12 amino acids. The germline V gene has CDR1 MNHNS and CDR2 SASEGT. Trimming removed 8 bases from V and 4 bases from J, with 11 bases in between.

V usage is TRBV10-2 and J usage is TRBJ1-2, with TRBD1 matching 11 bases. CDR1 and CDR2 (germline): WSHSY, SAAADI. With V trimmed by 6 bases and J by 1 base, 1 base remained unmatched. This CDR3 comprises 14 residues. Written as DNA, the CDR3 is TGCGCCAGCAGGGGGACAGGGGGTAACTATGGCTACACCTTC. Translated: CASRGTGGNYGYTF.

With regard to this clone: Other DNA sequences in this specimen translate into the identical CDR3. The chain combines TRBV9 with TRBJ1-3; no reliable D call. Per the germline V gene, CDR1 is SGDLS and CDR2 is YYNGEE. V was clipped by 2 bases and J by 4 bases, with 4 bases between them. The CDR3 is 12 amino acids. CDR3 sequence reads: CASSVNGNTIYF. DNA of the CDR3: TGTGCCAGCAGCGTTAACGGAAACACCATATATTTT.

J is TRBJ2-7 and V is TRBV5-1; TRBD1 aligns across 10 bases. V lost 2 bases and J lost 4; bases outside the gene matches: 9. The germline V gene has CDR1 SGHRS and CDR2 YFSETQ. CDR3 size: 16 residues. The CDR3 spells CASSFGQGVDGYEQYF. The CDR3 DNA sequence: TGCGCCAGCAGCTTTGGACAGGGGGTTGACGGATACGAGCAGTACTTC. Looking up the rest from reference TRBV5-1 and TRBJ2-7 gives the full variable domain: KAGVTQTPRYLIKTRGQQVTLSCSPISGHRSVSWYQQTPGQGLQFLFEYFSETQRNKGNFPGRFSGRQFSNSRSEMNVSTLELGDSALYLCASSFGQGVDGYEQYFGPGTRLTVT.

This clone appeared a single time. The chain combines TRBV9 with TRBJ1-2; D is perhaps TRBD1 (6 bases). CDR1 and CDR2 from the germline V gene are SGDLS and YYNGEE. The CDR3 totals 16 residues. V lost 0 bases and J 7 bases, leaving 19 bases between the germline ends. The CDR3 loop is CASSVGVDSQTGGYTF. The CDR3 bases are TGTGCCAGCAGCGTAGGTGTTGACTCTCAGACAGGTGGCTACACCTTC.